Below are 20 T cell receptor beta chains sequenced from a single sample in a study of T cells expressing NK-cell markers. For each CDR3 protein, TCRdb gives one entry from its re-call of the 5' RACE reads, without DNA. The sample's table shows roughly 150,000 distinct CDR3 sequences. The specimen sequenced was blood T cells: a sorted CD56 or NKG2C T cell subset, CD4+ or CD8+ T cells, or bulk PBMC T cells (not recorded which). The receptors here all came from a woman aged 18-69 years in good health.

J is TRBJ1-5 and V is TRBV10-3. Germline loops: CDR1 ENHRY, CDR2 SYGVKD. This CDR3 region has 12 residues. CDR3 loop: CAISEGGQPQHF.

The chain couples TRBV6-5 to TRBJ1-4. The CDR3 loop spans 14 amino acids. The germline CDR1 and CDR2 sequences are MNHEY and SVGAGI. The CDR3 region is CASSFTATNEKLFF.

This rearrangement joins TRBV29-1 to TRBJ1-4; absent DNA, TCRdb's TRBD1 call cannot be checked. The CDR3 has 14 amino acids. Germline V gives CDR1 SQVTM, CDR2 ANQGSEA. CDR3 residues: CSVADRANNEKLFF.

The chain couples TRBV12-3 or TRBV12-4 to TRBJ2-5; TCRdb proposes TRBD2, but this gene call is untestable without DNA. This CDR3 contains 18 residues. CDR3 region: CASTPTSGRDYFQETQYF.

CDR3 region: CASSSGRNGETQYF. The chain carries TRBV5-1 and TRBJ2-5. Germline CDR1 SGHRS, CDR2 YFSETQ. This CDR3 is 14 amino acids long.

CDR3 sequence: CASSMGQGMNIQYF. The rearrangement uses TRBV12-3 or TRBV12-4 and TRBJ2-4; the D gene TCRdb calls, TRBD1, cannot be checked with no DNA. This CDR3 is built from 14 residues.

V and J are TRBV5-1 and TRBJ1-5; the D call of TRBD1 rests on TCRdb alone, since no DNA is present to check it. The germline CDR1 and CDR2 sequences are SGHRS and YFSETQ. This CDR3 is 15 amino acids long. CDR3 sequence reads: CASSPGQGTGQPQHF.

The rearrangement links TRBV2 to TRBJ1-1; the TRBD1 assignment by TCRdb is unverifiable without DNA. Germline-derived CDR1 and CDR2 are SNHLY and FYNNEI. The CDR3 extends over 13 amino acids. The chain's CDR3 is CATLQGRGTEAFF.

The chain links TRBV25-1 to TRBJ2-5; the TCRdb call, TRBD1, lacks DNA for checking. The germline gives CDR1 MGHDK, CDR2 SYGVNS. CDR3 size: 16 residues. The CDR3: CASSVGGNREFATQYF.

This chain connects TRBV20-1 to TRBJ1-1; TCRdb's D call, TRBD1, is unchecked because there is no DNA. Germline V lookup: CDR1 DFQATT, CDR2 SNEGSKA (reference sequence). There are 14 residues in the CDR3. The chain's CDR3 is CSARSGAMNTEAFF.

The chain has TRBV7-9 and TRBJ2-4. Germline V CDR1 and CDR2: SEHNR, FQNEAQ (reference sequence). The CDR3 covers 14 residues. The CDR3: CASNKELGENIQYF.

The chain has TRBV4-1 and TRBJ2-1. The CDR3 is 15 residues long. CDR1 is MGHRA and CDR2 is YSYEKL in the germline V gene. This CDR3 is CASSQEYGIINEQFF.

The CDR3: CAISAAGDWETQYF. The genes are TRBV10-3 and TRBJ2-5; TCRdb's D call, TRBD1, is unchecked because there is no DNA. Germline-derived CDR1 and CDR2 are ENHRY and SYGVKD. The CDR3 sequence is 14 residues long.

The rearrangement joins TRBV5-1 to TRBJ1-5. Germline lookup yields CDR1 SGHRS and CDR2 YFSETQ. CDR3 length: 17 residues. The CDR3 is CASSQGPVGNSNQPQHF.

V usage is TRBV5-1 and J usage is TRBJ1-1; TCRdb designates TRBD1, a call that cannot be tested without DNA. Germline CDR1 reads SGHRS; CDR2 reads YFSETQ. This CDR3 has 16 amino acids. CDR3 sequence reads: CASSLKNQGVNTEAFF.

The chain recombines TRBV4-1 with TRBJ2-7; TCRdb outputs TRBD1, but without DNA this stays unchecked. CDR1 and CDR2 from the germline V gene are MGHRA and YSYEKL. CDR3 length: 15 amino acids. This CDR3 reads CASSQGDSGSYEQYF.

The rearrangement joins TRBV20-1 to TRBJ2-7; TCRdb's D gene call, TRBD2, goes unchecked for lack of DNA. This CDR3 is 13 amino acids long. Germline CDR1 is DFQATT and CDR2 is SNEGSKA (reference sequence). CDR3 residues: CSASRGPPVEQYF.

The rearrangement uses TRBV6-5 and TRBJ2-3; TCRdb names TRBD2, which stays unverified in the absence of DNA. Germline V gene data show CDR1 as MNHEY and CDR2 as SVGAGI. The CDR3 is 12 amino acids. The chain's CDR3 is CASRPFGDTQYF.

This chain connects TRBV7-8 to TRBJ1-2; without DNA, the TCRdb call of TRBD1 cannot be checked. This CDR3 has 17 residues. Germline V gene data show CDR1 as SGHVS and CDR2 as FQNEAQ. CDR3 sequence: CASSSPLRSRADYGYTF.

This chain links TRBV20-1 with TRBJ2-7; the TCRdb D gene call, TRBD2, has no DNA to confirm it. CDR3 length equals 12 residues. Per the germline V gene, CDR1 is DFQATT and CDR2 is SNEGSKA (reference sequence). CDR3 region: CSATGREGEQYF.